This T cell receptor beta chain was found in a study of long-term antiretroviral therapy in people with HIV. Only one count was recorded for this clone. Its antigen remains unknown. Sequencing relied on immunoSEQ assay v3.0, run at survey level. The table came from immunoSEQ multiplex PCR; TCRdb's copy has only in-frame clones and leaves some out. The sample records 20,000 or so clones, 75% to 90% being singletons. CDR1 is MGHDK, CDR2 SYGVNS, per germline. J gave up 5 bases and V 6 bases, and 4 bases lay outside the gene matches. The CDR3 is 13 residues long. Study-wide results and limits: Narrower CDR3 length ranges marked HIV repertoires relative to controls. No data were available on ART adherence, viral resistance or therapy changes.

This chain uses TRBV25-1 with TRBJ1-1; 9 nucleotides match TRBD1. The clonotype comes from a man in his thirties or forties with HIV. Here the sequenced sample was unsorted PBMCs, taken roughly 6.2 years after starting antiretroviral therapy. This chain's CDR3 is CASRGQGMTEAFF. CDR3 nucleotide sequence: TGTGCCAGCAGGGGACAGGGTATGACTGAAGCTTTCTTT. The full variable domain, rest sourced from reference TRBV25-1 and TRBJ1-1, is EADIYQTPRYLVIGTGKKITLECSQTMGHDKMYWYQQDPGMELHLIHYSYGVNSTEKGDLSSESTVSRIRTEHFPLTLESARPSHTSQYLCASRGQGMTEAFFGQGTRLTVV.